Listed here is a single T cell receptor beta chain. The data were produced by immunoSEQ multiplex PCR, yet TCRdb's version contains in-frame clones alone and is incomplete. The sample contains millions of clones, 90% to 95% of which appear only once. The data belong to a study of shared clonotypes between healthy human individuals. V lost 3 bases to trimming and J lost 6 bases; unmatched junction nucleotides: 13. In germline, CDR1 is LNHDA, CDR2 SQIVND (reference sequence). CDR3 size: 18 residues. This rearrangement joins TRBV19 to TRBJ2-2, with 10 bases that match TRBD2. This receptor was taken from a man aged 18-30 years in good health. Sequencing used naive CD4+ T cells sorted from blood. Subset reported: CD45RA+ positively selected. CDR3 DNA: TGTGCCAGTAGTATCCCCATAGCGGGGGGCCGGGCGTCCGGGGAGCTGTTTTTT. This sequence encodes CASSIPIAGGRASGELFF. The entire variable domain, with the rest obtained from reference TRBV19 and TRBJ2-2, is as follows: DGGITQSPKYLFRKEGQNVTLSCEQNLNHDAMYWYRQDPGQGLRLIYYSQIVNDFQKGDIAEGYSVSREKKESFPLTVTSAQKNPTAFYLCASSIPIAGGRASGELFFGEGSRLTVL.